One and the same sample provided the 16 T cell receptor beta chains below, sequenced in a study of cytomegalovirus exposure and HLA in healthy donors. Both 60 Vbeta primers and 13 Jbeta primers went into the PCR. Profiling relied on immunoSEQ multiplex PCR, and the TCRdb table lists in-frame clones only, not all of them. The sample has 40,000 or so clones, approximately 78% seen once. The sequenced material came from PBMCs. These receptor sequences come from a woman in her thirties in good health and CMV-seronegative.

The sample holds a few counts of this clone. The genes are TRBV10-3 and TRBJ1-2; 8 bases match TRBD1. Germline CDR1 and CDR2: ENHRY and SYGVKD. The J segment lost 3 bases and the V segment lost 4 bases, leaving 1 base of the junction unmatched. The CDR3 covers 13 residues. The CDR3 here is CAISAGQDYGYTF. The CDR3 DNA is TGTGCCATCAGTGCGGGACAGGACTATGGCTACACCTTC.

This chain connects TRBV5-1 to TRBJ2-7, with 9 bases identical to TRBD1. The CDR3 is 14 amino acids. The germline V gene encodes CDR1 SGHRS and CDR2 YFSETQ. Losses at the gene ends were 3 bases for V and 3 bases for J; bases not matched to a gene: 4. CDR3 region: CASSSGQGNYEQYF. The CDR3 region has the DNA TGCGCCAGCAGCTCCGGACAGGGGAACTACGAGCAGTACTTC. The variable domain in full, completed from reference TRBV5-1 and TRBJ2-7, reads KAGVTQTPRYLIKTRGQQVTLSCSPISGHRSVSWYQQTPGQGLQFLFEYFSETQRNKGNFPGRFSGRQFSNSRSEMNVSTLELGDSALYLCASSSGQGNYEQYFGPGTRLTVT.

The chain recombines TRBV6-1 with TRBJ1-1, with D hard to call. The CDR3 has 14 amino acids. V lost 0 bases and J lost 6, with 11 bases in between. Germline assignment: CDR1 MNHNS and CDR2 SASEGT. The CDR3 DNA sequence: TGTGCCAGCAGTGAAGCCCCTTTAAGCGCTGAAGCTTTCTTT. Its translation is CASSEAPLSAEAFF.

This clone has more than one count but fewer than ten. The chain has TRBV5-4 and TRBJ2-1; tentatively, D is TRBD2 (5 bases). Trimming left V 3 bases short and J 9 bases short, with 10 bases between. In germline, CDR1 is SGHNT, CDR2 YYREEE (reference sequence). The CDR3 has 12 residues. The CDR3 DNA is TGTGCCAGCAGCTCCGCGGACTCTGAGCAGTTCTTC. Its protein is CASSSADSEQFF.

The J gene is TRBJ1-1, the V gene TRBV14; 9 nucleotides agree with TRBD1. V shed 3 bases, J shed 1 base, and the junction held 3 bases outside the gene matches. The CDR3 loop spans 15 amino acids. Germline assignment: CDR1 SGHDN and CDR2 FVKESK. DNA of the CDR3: TGTGCCAGCAGCCAGTTGGGACAGGGGAACACTGAAGCTTTCTTT. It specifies CASSQLGQGNTEAFF.

CDR3 amino acids: CASSSLGHLGETQYF. The CDR3 coding sequence is TGTGCCAGCAGCTCCCTGGGACATTTGGGAGAGACCCAGTACTTC. The chain couples TRBV7-6 to TRBJ2-5; maybe TRBD1 (6 bases). The CDR3 sequence is 15 residues long. Germline V CDR1 and CDR2: SGHVS, FNYEAQ. Between the trimmed V and J ends, which lost 4 bases and 4 bases, there was a span of 16 bases.

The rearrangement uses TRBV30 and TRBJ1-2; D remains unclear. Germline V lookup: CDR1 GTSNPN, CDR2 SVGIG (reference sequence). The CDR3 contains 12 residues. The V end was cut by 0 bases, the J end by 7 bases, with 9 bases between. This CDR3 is CAWSVWQAGYTF. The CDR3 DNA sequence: TGTGCCTGGAGTGTTTGGCAGGCTGGCTACACCTTC. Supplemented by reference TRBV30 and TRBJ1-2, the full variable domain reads SQTIHQWPATLVQPVGSPLSLECTVEGTSNPNLYWYRQAAGRGLQLLFYSVGIGQISSEVPQNLSASRPQDRQFILSSKKLLLSDSGFYLCAWSVWQAGYTFGSGTRLTVV.

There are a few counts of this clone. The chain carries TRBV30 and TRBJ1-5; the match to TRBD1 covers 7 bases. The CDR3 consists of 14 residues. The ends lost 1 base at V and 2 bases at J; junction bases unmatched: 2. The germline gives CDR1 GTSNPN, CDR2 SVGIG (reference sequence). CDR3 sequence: CAWSGQGGNQPQHF. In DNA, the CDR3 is TGTGCCTGGAGTGGCCAGGGGGGCAATCAGCCCCAGCATTTT.

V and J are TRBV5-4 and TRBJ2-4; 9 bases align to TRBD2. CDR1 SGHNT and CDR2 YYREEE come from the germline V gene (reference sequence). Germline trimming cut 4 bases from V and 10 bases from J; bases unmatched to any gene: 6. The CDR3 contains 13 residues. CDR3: CASSTGLASIQYF. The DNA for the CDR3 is TGTGCCAGCAGCACCGGACTAGCGAGTATTCAGTACTTC.

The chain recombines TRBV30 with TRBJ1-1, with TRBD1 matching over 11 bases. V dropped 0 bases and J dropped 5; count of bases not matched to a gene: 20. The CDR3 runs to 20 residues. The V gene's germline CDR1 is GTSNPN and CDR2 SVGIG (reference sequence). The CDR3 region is CAWSVGRTGGPFDGLTEAFF. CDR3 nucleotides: TGTGCCTGGAGTGTAGGGAGGACAGGGGGCCCTTTTGACGGGCTGACTGAAGCTTTCTTT.

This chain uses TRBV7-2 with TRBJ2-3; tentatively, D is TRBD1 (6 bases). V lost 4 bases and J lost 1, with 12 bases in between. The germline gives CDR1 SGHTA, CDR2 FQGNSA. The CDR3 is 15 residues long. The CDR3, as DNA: TGTGCCAGCAGCTCGGACAGAGGGGGCACAGATACGCAGTATTTT. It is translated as CASSSDRGGTDTQYF.

The CDR3 nucleotides read TGTGCCAGCAGCCAGTATGTCACTGAAGCTTTCTTT. As protein: CASSQYVTEAFF. The chain is built from TRBV14 and TRBJ1-1; D not resolved. Per germline, CDR1 SGHDN and CDR2 FVKESK. V shed 3 bases and J shed 4 bases, with 6 bases lying between them. This CDR3 has 12 amino acids.

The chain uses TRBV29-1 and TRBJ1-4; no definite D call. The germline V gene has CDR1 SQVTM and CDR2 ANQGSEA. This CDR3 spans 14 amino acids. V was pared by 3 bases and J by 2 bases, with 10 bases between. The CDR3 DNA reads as TGCAGCGTTGAGGGATCGGGGACTAATGAAAAACTGTTTTTT. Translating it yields CSVEGSGTNEKLFF.

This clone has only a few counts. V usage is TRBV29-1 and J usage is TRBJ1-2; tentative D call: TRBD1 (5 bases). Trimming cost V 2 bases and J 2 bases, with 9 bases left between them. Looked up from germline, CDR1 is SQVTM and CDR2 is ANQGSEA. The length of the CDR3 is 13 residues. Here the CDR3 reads CSVESGENYGYTF. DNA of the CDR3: TGCAGCGTTGAATCGGGGGAGAACTATGGCTACACCTTC. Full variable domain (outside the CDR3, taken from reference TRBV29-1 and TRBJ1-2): SAVISQKPSRDICQRGTSLTIQCQVDSQVTMMFWYRQQPGQSLTLIATANQGSEATYESGFVIDKFPISRPNLTFSTLTVSNMSPEDSSIYLCSVESGENYGYTFGSGTRLTVV.

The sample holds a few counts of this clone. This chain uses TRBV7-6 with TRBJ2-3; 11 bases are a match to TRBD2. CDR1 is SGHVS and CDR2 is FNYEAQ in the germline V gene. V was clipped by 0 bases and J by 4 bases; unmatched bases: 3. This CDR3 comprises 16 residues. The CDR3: CASSLASGGGADTQYF. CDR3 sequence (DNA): TGTGCCAGCAGCTTAGCTAGCGGGGGGGGAGCAGATACGCAGTATTTT.

The CDR3 DNA sequence: TGTGCCAGCATAAGGGGGTACACTGAAGCTTTCTTT. This gives the protein CASIRGYTEAFF. The chain is built from TRBV6-1 and TRBJ1-1; TRBD1 is a possible D gene (6 bases). This CDR3 region has 12 residues. Trimming shortened V by 7 bases and J by 3 bases, and 9 bases separated the two germline ends. Germline V gene sequence: CDR1 MNHNS, CDR2 SASEGT.